Below, 10 T cell receptor beta chains from the same sample are listed, as sequenced in a study of blood T cells in healthy people across ages. The use of a sample-barcoded 5' primer and a J-beta primer mix characterized a second PCR of about 7 to 12 cycles. TCRdb reprocessed the 5' RACE reads with MiXCR, giving one entry per CDR3 protein. The data contain about 570,000 distinct CDR3 sequences, roughly 29% of them seen just once; the ten biggest clones take up around 20%. The sequenced material came from blood. All receptors come from a woman in her 70s in good health.

Notes on this clonotype: Just one base apart from a much larger clone, this may be a read error. The chain has TRBV5-1 and TRBJ2-5; 7 positions match TRBD2. V lost 9 bases, J lost 2 bases, and 7 bases stayed unmatched. Germline lookup yields CDR1 SGHRS and CDR2 YFSETQ. CDR3 length: 13 amino acids. CDR3 DNA: TGCGCCACCCATGGGGGGGATCAAGAGACCCAGTACTTC. It is translated as CATHGGDQETQYF.

This clonotype came up a few times. The rearrangement links TRBV12-3 or TRBV12-4 to TRBJ1-2; D is ambiguous. Trimming cost V 2 bases and J 8 bases, with 12 bases left between them. This CDR3 region has 13 residues. The CDR3 nucleotides are TGTGCCAGCAGTTTAAGGAACGGCGGGGGCTACACCTTC. Translating it yields CASSLRNGGGYTF.

This clonotype occurred a few times. The rearrangement uses TRBV10-3 and TRBJ1-4; maybe TRBD1 (5 bases). The germline V gene has CDR1 ENHRY and CDR2 SYGVKD. The CDR3 length is 15 residues. The V gene lost 0 bases and the J gene lost 6 bases, with 11 bases spanning the gap. As DNA, the CDR3 is TGTGCCATCAGTGAGTCGGGGGGAGATGATGAAAAACTGTTTTTT. Its translation is CAISESGGDDEKLFF.

Ten or more counts support this clonotype. The chain carries TRBV9 and TRBJ2-5; possibly TRBD1 or TRBD2 for D (5 bases each). Trimming stripped 4 bases from V and 5 bases from J, with 21 bases between. CDR1 SGDLS and CDR2 YYNGEE come from the germline V gene. The CDR3 is 16 amino acids. The CDR3 region is CASSPHLGAGYETQYF. CDR3 nucleotide sequence: TGTGCCAGCAGCCCCCACCTCGGGGCAGGATACGAGACCCAGTACTTC.

As for this clonotype: Lacking the conserved final phenylalanine or tryptophan, this CDR3 likely reflects a read error. The rearrangement uses TRBV19 and TRBJ2-4; D is unresolved. CDR3 length equals 15 residues. Trimming cost V 5 bases and J 9 bases, with 20 bases left between them. Per germline, CDR1 LNHDA and CDR2 SQIVND (reference sequence). The CDR3 DNA is TGTGCCAGTAGTTCGGCTATGGGTGCTGAGAGCATTCAGTACCTC. Its protein product is CASSSAMGAESIQYL.

This sequence joins TRBV21-1 and TRBJ2-3; TRBD2 reflects the table's D call only, with no check against the DNA. TRBV21-1 is marked as a pseudogene. The CDR3 is 16 amino acids. The CDR3 is CASSNKGRAGKDTQYF. Here the CDR3 DNA reads TGTGCCAGCAGCAACAAAGGAAGGGCGGGAAAAGATACGCAGTATTTT.

Concerning this clonotype: One end of the junction fails to match germline, which may point to a read error. The chain carries TRBV20-1 and TRBJ2-1; the match to TRBD1 covers 10 bases. This CDR3 has 13 residues. Germline lookup yields CDR1 DFQATT and CDR2 SNEGSKA (reference sequence). CDR3 loop: CSATGTGVSERYF. The DNA of the CDR3 is TGCAGTGCCACCGGGACAGGGGTATCCGAGCGGTACTTC.

The genes are TRBV11-3 and TRBJ1-1, with TRBD1 identical over 7 bases. J lost 1 base, V lost 8 bases, and 4 bases had no gene match. Germline V gene lookup returns CDR1 SGHNT and CDR2 YENEEA. The CDR3 totals 13 residues. This CDR3 is CASAGTENTEAFF. The CDR3 DNA reads as TGTGCCAGCGCCGGGACAGAGAACACTGAAGCTTTCTTT.

Many counts were recorded for this clonotype. This rearrangement joins TRBV9 to TRBJ2-5, with D perhaps TRBD1 (6 bases). The V end lost 0 bases, the J end lost 4 bases, and 10 bases lay between the germline ends. This CDR3 is built from 14 residues. Germline V CDR1 and CDR2: SGDLS, YYNGEE. Written as DNA, the CDR3 is TGTGCCAGCAGCGTAGATGTCAGGGGAGAGACCCAGTACTTC. Amino acids: CASSVDVRGETQYF. The complete variable domain, with remaining parts taken from reference TRBV9 and TRBJ2-5, reads DSGVTQTPKHLITATGQRVTLRCSPRSGDLSVYWYQQSLDQGLQFLIQYYNGEERAKGNILERFSAQQFPDLHSELNLSSLELGDSALYFCASSVDVRGETQYFGPGTRLLVL.

At least ten counts were recorded for this clonotype. V usage is TRBV5-1 and J usage is TRBJ2-5, with TRBD1 as a possible D gene (5 bases). Germline CDR1 SGHRS, CDR2 YFSETQ. The CDR3 covers 12 residues. V shed 1 base and J shed 4 bases, with 5 bases lying between them. The CDR3 nucleotides are TGCGCCAGCAGCTTGAGGGGAGAGACCCAGTACTTC. Residues: CASSLRGETQYF. Using reference TRBV5-1 and TRBJ2-5 for the parts outside the CDR3, the full variable domain is KAGVTQTPRYLIKTRGQQVTLSCSPISGHRSVSWYQQTPGQGLQFLFEYFSETQRNKGNFPGRFSGRQFSNSRSEMNVSTLELGDSALYLCASSLRGETQYFGPGTRLLVL.